This T cell receptor beta chain was documented in a study of PD-L1 blockade in urothelial cancer. Across the whole study: Blood yielded a median of about 150,000 T cells per sample.

Patients had urothelial carcinoma that was locally advanced or metastatic. Overall study findings and caveats: Better progression-free and overall survival followed lower pretreatment blood clonality.

About this clone itself: The antigen remains unidentified.

Profiling relied on immunoSEQ multiplex PCR, and the TCRdb table lists in-frame clones only, not all of them. The sample includes approximately 110,000 clones, roughly 84% of them seen just once. This clonotype originated in a man aged 50 to 60 with urothelial cancer. The sequences come from PBMCs, collected around atezolizumab (anti-PD-L1) treatment.

This CDR3 reads CASSSYDSYGYTF. In DNA, the CDR3 is TGCGCCAGCAGCTCATACGACAGTTATGGCTACACCTTC. This rearrangement joins TRBV5-1 to TRBJ1-2; the D gene is possibly TRBD1 (5 bases). In germline, CDR1 is SGHRS, CDR2 YFSETQ. V lost 3 bases and J 5 bases, leaving 11 bases between the germline ends. The CDR3 is 13 amino acids.